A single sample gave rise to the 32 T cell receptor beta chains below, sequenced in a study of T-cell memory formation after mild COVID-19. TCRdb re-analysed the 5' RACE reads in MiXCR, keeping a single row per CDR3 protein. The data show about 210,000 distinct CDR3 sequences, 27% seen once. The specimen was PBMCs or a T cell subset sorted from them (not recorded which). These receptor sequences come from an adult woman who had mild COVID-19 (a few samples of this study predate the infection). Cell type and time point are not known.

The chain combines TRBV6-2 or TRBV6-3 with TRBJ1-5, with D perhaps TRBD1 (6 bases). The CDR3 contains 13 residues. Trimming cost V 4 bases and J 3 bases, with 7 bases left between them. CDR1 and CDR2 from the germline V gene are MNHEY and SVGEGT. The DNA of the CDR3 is TGTGCCAGCAGTTCAGGGGCCAATCAGCCCCAGCATTTT. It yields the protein CASSSGANQPQHF.

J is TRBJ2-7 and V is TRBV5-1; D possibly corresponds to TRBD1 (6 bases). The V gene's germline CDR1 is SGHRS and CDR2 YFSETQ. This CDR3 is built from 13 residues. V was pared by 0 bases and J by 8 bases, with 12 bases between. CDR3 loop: CASSLGRGEKQYF. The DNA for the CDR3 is TGCGCCAGCAGCTTGGGCAGGGGAGAGAAGCAGTACTTC.

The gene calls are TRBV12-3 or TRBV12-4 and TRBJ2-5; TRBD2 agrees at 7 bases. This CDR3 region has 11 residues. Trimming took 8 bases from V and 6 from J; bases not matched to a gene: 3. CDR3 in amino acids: CASGGVKTQYF. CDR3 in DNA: TGTGCCAGCGGGGGGGTGAAGACCCAGTACTTC.

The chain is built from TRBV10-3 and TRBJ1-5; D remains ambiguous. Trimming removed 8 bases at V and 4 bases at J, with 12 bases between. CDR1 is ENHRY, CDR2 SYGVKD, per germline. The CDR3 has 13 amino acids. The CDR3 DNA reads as TGTGCCATCGCGAACGTGTGGAATCAGCCCCAGCATTTT. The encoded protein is CAIANVWNQPQHF.

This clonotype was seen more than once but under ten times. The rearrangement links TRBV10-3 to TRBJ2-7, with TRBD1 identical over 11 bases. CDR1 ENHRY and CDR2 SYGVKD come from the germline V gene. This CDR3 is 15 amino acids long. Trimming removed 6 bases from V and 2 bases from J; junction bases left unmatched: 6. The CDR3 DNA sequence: TGTGCCATCAGATTCGGGACAGGGGGTACCTACGAGCAGTACTTC. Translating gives CAIRFGTGGTYEQYF.

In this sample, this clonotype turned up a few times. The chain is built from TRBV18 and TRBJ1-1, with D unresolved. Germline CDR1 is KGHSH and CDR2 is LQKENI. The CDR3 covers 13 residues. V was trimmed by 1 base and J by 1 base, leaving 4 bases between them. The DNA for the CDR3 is TGTGCCAGCTCACCACTGGAGAACACTGAAGCTTTCTTT. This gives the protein CASSPLENTEAFF.

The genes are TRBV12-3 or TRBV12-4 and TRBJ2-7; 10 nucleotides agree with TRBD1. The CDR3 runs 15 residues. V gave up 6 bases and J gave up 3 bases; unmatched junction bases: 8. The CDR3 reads CASRYRTGGSYEQYF. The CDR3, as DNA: TGTGCCAGCAGATACCGGACAGGGGGAAGCTACGAGCAGTACTTC.

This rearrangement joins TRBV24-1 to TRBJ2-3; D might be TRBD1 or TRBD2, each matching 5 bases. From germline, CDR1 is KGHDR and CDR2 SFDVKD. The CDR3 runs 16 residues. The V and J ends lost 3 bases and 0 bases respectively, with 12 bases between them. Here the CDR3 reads CATSDNQGPSTDTQYF. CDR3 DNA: TGTGCCACCAGTGATAACCAGGGACCCAGCACAGATACGCAGTATTTT.

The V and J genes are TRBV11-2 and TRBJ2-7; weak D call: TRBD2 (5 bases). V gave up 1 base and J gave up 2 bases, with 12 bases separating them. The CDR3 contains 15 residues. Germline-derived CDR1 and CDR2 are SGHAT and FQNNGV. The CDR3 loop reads CASSLVPGETYEQYF. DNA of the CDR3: TGTGCCAGCAGCTTAGTCCCCGGGGAAACCTACGAGCAGTACTTC.

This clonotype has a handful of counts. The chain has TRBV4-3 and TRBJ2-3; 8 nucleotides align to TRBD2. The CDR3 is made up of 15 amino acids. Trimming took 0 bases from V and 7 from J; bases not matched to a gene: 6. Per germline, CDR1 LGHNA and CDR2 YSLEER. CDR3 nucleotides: TGCGCCAGCAGCCAAGAGGGTAGCGGGACAAATACGCAGTATTTT. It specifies CASSQEGSGTNTQYF.

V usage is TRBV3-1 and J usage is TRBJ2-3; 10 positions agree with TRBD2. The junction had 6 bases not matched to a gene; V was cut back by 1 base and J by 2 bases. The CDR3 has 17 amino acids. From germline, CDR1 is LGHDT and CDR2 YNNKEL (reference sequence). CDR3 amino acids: CASSQALAGANTDTQYF. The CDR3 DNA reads TGTGCCAGCAGCCAAGCCCTAGCGGGGGCAAACACAGATACGCAGTATTTT.

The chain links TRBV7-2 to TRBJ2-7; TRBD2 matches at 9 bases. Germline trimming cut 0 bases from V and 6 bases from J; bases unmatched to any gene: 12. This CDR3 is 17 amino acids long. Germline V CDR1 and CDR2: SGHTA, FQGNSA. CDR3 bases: TGTGCCAGCAGCTTAGCGAGAGCGGGAGGACCCCTAGCCGAGCAGTACTTC. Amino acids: CASSLARAGGPLAEQYF.

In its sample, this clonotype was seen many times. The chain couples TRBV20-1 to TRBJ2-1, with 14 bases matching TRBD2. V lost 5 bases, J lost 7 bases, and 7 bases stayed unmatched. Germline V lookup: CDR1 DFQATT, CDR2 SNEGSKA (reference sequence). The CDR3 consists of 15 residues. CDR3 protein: CSALRLAGGPNEQFF. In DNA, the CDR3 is TGCAGTGCTCTTAGACTAGCGGGAGGGCCAAATGAGCAGTTCTTC.

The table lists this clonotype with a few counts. In DNA, the CDR3 is TGCGCCAGCAGCGAACTAGCGCCGAGCTCCTACGAGCAGTACTTC. As protein: CASSELAPSSYEQYF. The chain is built from TRBV5-1 and TRBJ2-7, with 7 positions matching TRBD2. This CDR3 comprises 15 residues. The J segment lost 0 bases and the V segment lost 4 bases, leaving 7 bases of the junction unmatched. CDR1 is SGHRS, CDR2 YFSETQ, per germline.

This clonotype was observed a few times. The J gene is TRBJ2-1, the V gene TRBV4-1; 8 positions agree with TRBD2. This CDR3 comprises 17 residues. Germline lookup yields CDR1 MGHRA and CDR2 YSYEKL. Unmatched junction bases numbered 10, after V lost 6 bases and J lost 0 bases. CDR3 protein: CASRHSGALSSYNEQFF. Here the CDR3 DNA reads TGCGCCAGCAGACATAGCGGGGCCCTGAGCTCCTACAATGAGCAGTTCTTC.

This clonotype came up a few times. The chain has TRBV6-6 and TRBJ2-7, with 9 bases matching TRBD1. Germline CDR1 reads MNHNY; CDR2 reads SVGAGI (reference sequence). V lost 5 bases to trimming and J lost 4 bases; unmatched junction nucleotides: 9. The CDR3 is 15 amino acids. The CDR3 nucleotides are TGTGCCAGCAGTGCCCAGGGACAGGGAGGTTACGAGCAGTACTTC. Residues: CASSAQGQGGYEQYF.

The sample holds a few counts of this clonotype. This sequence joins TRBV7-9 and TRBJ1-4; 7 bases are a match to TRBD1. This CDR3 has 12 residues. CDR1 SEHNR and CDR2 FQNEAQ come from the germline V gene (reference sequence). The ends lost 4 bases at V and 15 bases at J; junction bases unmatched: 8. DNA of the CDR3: TGTGCCAGCAGCTCAGCGACAGGGTCGGTGTTTTTT. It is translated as CASSSATGSVFF.

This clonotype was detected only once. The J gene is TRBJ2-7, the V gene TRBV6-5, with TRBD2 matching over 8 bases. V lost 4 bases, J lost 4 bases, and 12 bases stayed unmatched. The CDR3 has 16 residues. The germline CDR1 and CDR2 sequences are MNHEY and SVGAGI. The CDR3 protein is CASSFRPSGSLYEQYF. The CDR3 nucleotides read TGTGCCAGCAGTTTTCGCCCGAGCGGGAGTCTGTACGAGCAGTACTTC.

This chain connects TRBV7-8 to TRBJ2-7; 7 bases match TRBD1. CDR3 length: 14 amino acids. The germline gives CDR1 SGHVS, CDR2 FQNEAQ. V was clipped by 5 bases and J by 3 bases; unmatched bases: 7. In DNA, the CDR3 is TGTGCCAGCAGCCCCGACAGGGCTAACTACGAGCAGTACTTC. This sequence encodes CASSPDRANYEQYF.

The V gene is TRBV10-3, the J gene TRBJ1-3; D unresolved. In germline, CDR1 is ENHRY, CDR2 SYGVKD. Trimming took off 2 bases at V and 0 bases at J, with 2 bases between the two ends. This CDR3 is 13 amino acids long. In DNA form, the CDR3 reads TGTGCCATCAGTGAGCACTCTGGAAACACCATATATTTT. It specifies CAISEHSGNTIYF.

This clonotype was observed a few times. In DNA, the CDR3 is TGTGCCAGCAGCCAAGATGGGCGGGGCACAGATACGCAGTATTTT. Its protein is CASSQDGRGTDTQYF. The V and J genes are TRBV3-1 and TRBJ2-3, with D maybe TRBD2 (5 bases). This CDR3 is 15 amino acids long. The V gene's germline CDR1 is LGHDT and CDR2 YNNKEL (reference sequence). Deletions cut 0 bases from V and 1 base from J, with 8 bases between.

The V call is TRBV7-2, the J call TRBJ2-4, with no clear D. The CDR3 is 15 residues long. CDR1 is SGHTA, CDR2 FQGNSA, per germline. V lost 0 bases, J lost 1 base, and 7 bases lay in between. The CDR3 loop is CASSLAAGAKNIQYF. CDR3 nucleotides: TGTGCCAGCAGCTTAGCCGCCGGGGCCAAAAACATTCAGTACTTC.

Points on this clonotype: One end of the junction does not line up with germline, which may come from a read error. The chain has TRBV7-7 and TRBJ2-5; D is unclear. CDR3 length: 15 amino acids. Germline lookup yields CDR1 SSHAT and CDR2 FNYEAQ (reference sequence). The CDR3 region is CASSLVGAPQETQYF. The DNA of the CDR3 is TGTGCTAGCAGCTTAGTAGGCGCGCCACAGGAGACCCAGTACTTC. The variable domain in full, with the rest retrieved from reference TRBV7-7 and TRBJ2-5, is GAGVSQSPRYKVTKRGQDVTLRCDPISSHATLYWYQQALGQGPEFLTYFNYEAQPDKSGLPSDRFSAERPEGSISTLTIQRTEQRDSAMYRCASSLVGAPQETQYFGPGTRLLVL.

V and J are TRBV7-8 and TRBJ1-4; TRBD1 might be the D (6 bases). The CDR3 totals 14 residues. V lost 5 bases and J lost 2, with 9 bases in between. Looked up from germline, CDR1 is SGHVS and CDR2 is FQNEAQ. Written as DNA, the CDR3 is TGTGCCAGCAGCCGGGGGCGGACTAATGAAAAACTGTTTTTT. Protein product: CASSRGRTNEKLFF.

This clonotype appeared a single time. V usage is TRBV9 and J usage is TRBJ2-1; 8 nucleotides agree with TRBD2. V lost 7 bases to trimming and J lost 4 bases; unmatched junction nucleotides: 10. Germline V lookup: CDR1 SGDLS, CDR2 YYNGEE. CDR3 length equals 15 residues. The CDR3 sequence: CASGPTSGAYNEQFF. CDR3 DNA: TGTGCCAGCGGACCAACTAGCGGAGCATACAATGAGCAGTTCTTC.

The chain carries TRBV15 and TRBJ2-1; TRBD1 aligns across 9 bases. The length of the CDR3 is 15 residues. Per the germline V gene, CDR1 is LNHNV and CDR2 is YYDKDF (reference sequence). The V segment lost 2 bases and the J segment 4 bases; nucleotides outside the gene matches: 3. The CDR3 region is CATSRPGQGYNEQFF. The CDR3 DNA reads TGTGCCACCAGCAGACCGGGACAGGGTTACAATGAGCAGTTCTTC.

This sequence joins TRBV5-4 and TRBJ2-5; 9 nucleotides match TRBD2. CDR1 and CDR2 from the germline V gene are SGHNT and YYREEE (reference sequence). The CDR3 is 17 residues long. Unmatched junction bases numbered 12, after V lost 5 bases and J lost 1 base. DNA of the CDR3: TGTGCCAGCAGTTCCAATCCGGGACTAGCTTTCCAAGAGACCCAGTACTTC. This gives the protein CASSSNPGLAFQETQYF.

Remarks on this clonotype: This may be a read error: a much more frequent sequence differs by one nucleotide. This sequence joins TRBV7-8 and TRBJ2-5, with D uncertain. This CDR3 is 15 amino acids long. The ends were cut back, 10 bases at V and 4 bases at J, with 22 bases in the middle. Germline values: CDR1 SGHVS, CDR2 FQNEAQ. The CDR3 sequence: CAINPPPRGRETQYF. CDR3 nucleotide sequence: TGTGCCATCAACCCCCCACCCAGAGGCCGAGAGACCCAGTACTTC.

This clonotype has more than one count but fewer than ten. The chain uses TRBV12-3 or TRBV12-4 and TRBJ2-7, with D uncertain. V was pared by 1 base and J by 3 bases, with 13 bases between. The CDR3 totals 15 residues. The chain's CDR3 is CASSLVVGLGYEQYF. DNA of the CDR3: TGTGCCAGCAGTTTAGTCGTAGGGTTAGGCTACGAGCAGTACTTC.

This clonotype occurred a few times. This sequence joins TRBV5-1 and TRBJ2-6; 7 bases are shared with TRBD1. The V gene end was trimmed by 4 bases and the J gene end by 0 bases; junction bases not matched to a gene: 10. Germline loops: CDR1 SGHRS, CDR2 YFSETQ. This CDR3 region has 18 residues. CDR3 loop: CASSRSGTAISGANVLTF. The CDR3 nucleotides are TGCGCCAGCAGCCGATCCGGGACAGCGATCTCTGGGGCCAACGTCCTGACTTTC.

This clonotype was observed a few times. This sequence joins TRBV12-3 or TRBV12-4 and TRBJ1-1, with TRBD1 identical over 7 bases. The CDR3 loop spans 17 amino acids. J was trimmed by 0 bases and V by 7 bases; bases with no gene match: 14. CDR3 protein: CASISGQAASMNTEAFF. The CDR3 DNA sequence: TGTGCCAGCATTTCTGGACAGGCCGCCTCGATGAACACTGAAGCTTTCTTT.

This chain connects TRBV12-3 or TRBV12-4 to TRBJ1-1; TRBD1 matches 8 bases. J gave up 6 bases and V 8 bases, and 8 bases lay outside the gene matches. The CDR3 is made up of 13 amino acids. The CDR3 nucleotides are TGTGCCAGCTCCCAGGGGGCTTTTTCTGAAGCTTTCTTT. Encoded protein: CASSQGAFSEAFF.